This T cell receptor beta chain is drawn from a study of vaccination and CD4 T cells after COVID-19. Study-level information: Convalescent patients gave post-COVID blood a median approximately 94 days post-diagnosis, range 35 to 161. The cells were exposed to overlapping spike peptides originating from SARS-CoV-2, HCoV-NL63, HCoV-OC43 and HCoV-229E for stimulation.

Cultured CD4+ T cell DNA underwent sequencing with the Oncomine TCR Beta short-read assay. Extraction of genomic DNA was performed on cultured CD4+ T cells. TCRdb analysed the PCR reads with MiXCR anew, one entry per CDR3 protein. Of around 26,000 distinct CDR3 sequences in the sample, about 40% were seen once. CDR1 and CDR2 from the germline V gene are MGHRA and YSYEKL. Losses at the gene ends were 4 bases for V and 4 bases for J; bases not matched to a gene: 8. CDR3 length: 15 amino acids. This sample's treatment: approximately nine-day PBMC culture with coronavirus spike peptide pools or control peptides (ViraFEST assay). As concerns this clonotype: Its antigen remains unidentified.

The chain carries TRBV4-1 and TRBJ2-3, with 7 bases identical to TRBD2. This sequence originates from a human donor who had recovered from COVID-19. The sequenced sample consisted of CD4+ T cells from blood, cultured in vitro. The CDR3 reads CASSPGGGGADTQYF. CDR3 nucleotides: TGCGCCAGCAGCCCCGGCGGGGGTGGGGCAGATACGCAGTATTTT.